Presented here are 10 T cell receptor beta chains from one specimen sequenced in a study of blood T cell repertoires in COVID-19. This table comes from immunoSEQ multiplex PCR, and its TCRdb copy is limited to in-frame clones, with some not included. This repertoire shows more than 95,000 clones, 80% to 85% found once; its top ten account for 3.8%. The specimen sequenced was peripheral blood. Every receptor here comes from a woman aged 45-65 years with acute or convalescent COVID-19.

V usage is TRBV5-1 and J usage is TRBJ2-1; D is perhaps TRBD1 (6 bases). The germline V and J ends were trimmed by 0 bases and 3 bases, with 10 bases remaining between them. Germline V lookup: CDR1 SGHRS, CDR2 YFSETQ. The CDR3 totals 15 residues. The CDR3 DNA sequence: TGCGCCAGCAGCTTGGTTCCGGGACACTACAATGAGCAGTTCTTC. The encoded protein is CASSLVPGHYNEQFF.

The J gene is TRBJ1-5, the V gene TRBV2; tentative D call: TRBD1 (6 bases). Trimming removed 5 bases from V and 6 bases from J, with 20 bases in between. CDR3 length: 16 amino acids. Per germline, CDR1 SNHLY and CDR2 FYNNEI. In DNA, the CDR3 is TGTGCCAGCAGTTATCTCCAGGGGTTTTCCGGTCAGCCCCAGCATTTT. It codes for CASSYLQGFSGQPQHF.

This clone came up once. The genes are TRBV7-9 and TRBJ2-4; 15 nucleotides line up with TRBD2. Germline values: CDR1 SEHNR, CDR2 FQNEAQ (reference sequence). The CDR3 covers 18 residues. V was pared by 1 base and J by 4 bases, with 5 bases of the junction left unmatched. The DNA of the CDR3 is TGTGCCAGCAGCTTAGGTTGGACTAGCGGGAGGGGGAAAAACATTCAGTACTTC. Protein sequence: CASSLGWTSGRGKNIQYF.

The chain combines TRBV7-6 with TRBJ2-3; 12 positions match TRBD2. Germline V lookup: CDR1 SGHVS, CDR2 FNYEAQ. The length of the CDR3 is 21 residues. V lost 1 base, J lost 0 bases, and 14 bases stayed unmatched. The CDR3 protein is CASSLVDSLAGGIFSTDTQYF. The CDR3, as DNA: TGTGCCAGCAGCTTAGTGGACTCGCTAGCGGGAGGGATTTTTAGCACAGATACGCAGTATTTT. Full variable domain (rest looked up from reference TRBV7-6 and TRBJ2-3): GAGVSQSPRYKVTKRGQDVALRCDPISGHVSLYWYRQALGQGPEFLTYFNYEAQQDKSGLPNDRFSAERPEGSISTLTIQRTEQRDSAMYRCASSLVDSLAGGIFSTDTQYFGPGTRLTVL.

The chain links TRBV19 to TRBJ1-5; D call uncertain. CDR3 length: 13 amino acids. Between the trimmed V and J ends, which lost 0 bases and 2 bases, there was a span of 2 bases. The V gene's germline CDR1 is LNHDA and CDR2 SQIVND (reference sequence). The CDR3 loop reads CASSIDGNQPQHF. CDR3 DNA sequence: TGTGCCAGTAGTATAGACGGCAATCAGCCCCAGCATTTT.

The chain has TRBV27 and TRBJ2-6, with 10 bases identical to TRBD2. Germline CDR1 MNHEY, CDR2 SMNVEV (reference sequence). V lost 4 bases, J lost 2 bases, and 14 bases stayed unmatched. The CDR3 has 20 residues. The CDR3 loop reads CASSSIGGGTSVPGANVLTF. The CDR3 nucleotides read TGTGCCAGCAGTTCTATTGGGGGGGGGACTAGCGTCCCTGGGGCCAACGTCCTGACTTTC. Based on the CDR3 plus reference TRBV27 and TRBJ2-6, the full variable domain is EAQVTQNPRYLITVTGKKLTVTCSQNMNHEYMSWYRQDPGLGLRQIYYSMNVEVTDKGDVPEGYKVSRKEKRNFPLILESPSPNQTSLYFCASSSIGGGTSVPGANVLTFGAGSRLTVL.

The rearrangement joins TRBV5-4 to TRBJ1-5, with TRBD1 as a possible D gene (5 bases). The germline V gene encodes CDR1 SGHNT and CDR2 YYREEE (reference sequence). V dropped 2 bases and J dropped 3 bases, with 9 bases sitting between them. The CDR3 loop spans 14 amino acids. The CDR3 protein is CASSFGGDNQPQHF. Written as DNA, the CDR3 is TGTGCCAGCAGCTTTGGAGGGGACAATCAGCCCCAGCATTTT.

V usage is TRBV7-8 and J usage is TRBJ1-2; no clear D. Deletions cut 5 bases from V and 3 bases from J, with 13 bases between. The CDR3 length is 14 residues. Germline CDR1 and CDR2: SGHVS and FQNEAQ. CDR3 residues: CASSSGETDYGYTF. Here the CDR3 DNA reads TGTGCCAGCAGCAGCGGGGAGACGGACTATGGCTACACCTTC.

This clone was detected once. The chain joins TRBV7-9 to TRBJ2-5; D perhaps matches TRBD1 (6 bases). Per the germline V gene, CDR1 is SEHNR and CDR2 is FQNEAQ (reference sequence). V was trimmed by 10 bases and J by 5 bases, leaving 17 bases between them. The CDR3 is made up of 13 amino acids. The CDR3 sequence is CAIPGGGGETQYF. The CDR3 nucleotides are TGTGCCATCCCTGGGGGCGGCGGGGAGACCCAGTACTTC.

J is TRBJ1-1 and V is TRBV14; a weak D match, TRBD1 (6 bases). Germline V CDR1 and CDR2: SGHDN, FVKESK. This CDR3 region has 16 residues. Trimming took 0 bases from V and 3 from J, leaving 14 bases between them. This chain's CDR3 is CASSQDVGGQYTEAFF. CDR3 nucleotide sequence: TGTGCCAGCAGCCAAGATGTGGGGGGGCAGTACACTGAAGCTTTCTTT.